A single sample is the source of the 12 T cell receptor beta chains below, sequenced in a study of blood T cell repertoires in COVID-19. TCRdb keeps only in-frame clones here, not all; method: immunoSEQ multiplex PCR. The table records some 80,000 clones, around 78% of them present only once. Specimen: peripheral blood. The receptors derive from a human donor in a cohort sampled during active COVID-19.

The chain has TRBV24-1 and TRBJ1-4; TRBD1 matches 8 bases. After removal of 7 bases from V and 8 bases from J, the junction contained 2 bases not matched to a gene. The CDR3 totals 12 residues. Germline loops: CDR1 KGHDR, CDR2 SFDVKD. In DNA form, the CDR3 reads TGTGCCACCAGAGGACAGGGCGAAAAACTGTTTTTT. Translated, it gives CATRGQGEKLFF.

This chain connects TRBV5-1 to TRBJ2-1; 9 bases align to TRBD2. The ends lost 1 base at V and 0 bases at J; junction bases unmatched: 5. Germline assignment: CDR1 SGHRS and CDR2 YFSETQ. CDR3 length: 17 amino acids. CDR3 coding DNA: TGCGCCAGCAGCTTGTTCCAGCGGGAGGACTCCTACAATGAGCAGTTCTTC. This codes for CASSLFQREDSYNEQFF.

V gene TRBV5-8 combines with J gene TRBJ2-4, with unresolved D. V dropped 0 bases and J dropped 15 bases, with 13 bases sitting between them. The CDR3 loop spans 12 amino acids. Germline assignment: CDR1 SGHTS and CDR2 YDEGEE. Written as DNA, the CDR3 is TGTGCCAGCAGCTTGGGGCCCCTTTTACCGTACTTC. This gives the protein CASSLGPLLPYF.

The chain joins TRBV30 to TRBJ1-5; perhaps TRBD1 as D (5 bases). Germline CDR1 is GTSNPN and CDR2 is SVGIG (reference sequence). The CDR3 runs to 16 residues. V lost 1 base and J lost 6, with 19 bases in between. The CDR3 DNA is TGTGCCTGGAGTGCCCGACAGAGGAATCAAGGTCAGCCCCAGCATTTT. Protein sequence: CAWSARQRNQGQPQHF. The full variable domain, its missing parts supplied by reference TRBV30 and TRBJ1-5, is SQTIHQWPATLVQPVGSPLSLECTVEGTSNPNLYWYRQAAGRGLQLLFYSVGIGQISSEVPQNLSASRPQDRQFILSSKKLLLSDSGFYLCAWSARQRNQGQPQHFGDGTRLSIL.

This clone occurred a few times. The chain carries TRBV6-2 or TRBV6-3 and TRBJ2-1, with TRBD2 matching 9 bases. Germline V CDR1 and CDR2: MNHEY, SVGEGT. With V trimmed by 2 bases and J by 7 bases, 9 bases remained unmatched. The CDR3 is made up of 16 amino acids. CDR3 in amino acids: CASSYQVREGLNEQFF. The CDR3, as DNA: TGTGCCAGCAGTTACCAGGTGCGGGAGGGCCTGAATGAGCAGTTCTTC.

The gene calls are TRBV28 and TRBJ2-1; the D gene is possibly TRBD2 (6 bases). Germline V gene data show CDR1 as MDHEN and CDR2 as SYDVKM. The V and J ends lost 7 bases and 2 bases respectively, with 15 bases between them. This CDR3 region has 15 residues. The CDR3: CASMFGEAPYNEQFF. The CDR3 region has the DNA TGTGCCAGCATGTTCGGGGAGGCCCCCTACAATGAGCAGTTCTTC.

This clone has just one count. The chain uses TRBV12-3 or TRBV12-4 and TRBJ1-1; no clear D. V was shortened by 4 bases and J by 1 base, with 4 bases between the two germline ends. CDR3 size: 12 residues. CDR3 loop: CASSYGNTEAFF. CDR3 coding DNA: TGTGCCAGCAGTTACGGGAACACTGAAGCTTTCTTT.

The CDR3 bases are TGTGCCAGCAGTTTCATAAGGACTAGCGGAAGCGGGGAGCTGTTTTTT. This encodes CASSFIRTSGSGELFF. The chain couples TRBV6-2 or TRBV6-3 to TRBJ2-2, with 10 bases identical to TRBD2. The CDR3 extends over 16 amino acids. Per the germline V gene, CDR1 is MNHEY and CDR2 is SVGEGT. After removal of 4 bases from V and 7 bases from J, the junction contained 9 bases not matched to a gene.

The chain has TRBV11-2 and TRBJ1-6; unclear D gene. The CDR3 spans 13 residues. Germline CDR1 SGHAT, CDR2 FQNNGV. Trimming removed 1 base from V and 12 bases from J, with 10 bases in between. The CDR3 sequence: CASSLGTLRPLHF. CDR3 sequence (DNA): TGTGCCAGCAGCTTAGGTACTCTCCGACCCCTCCACTTT.

The count of this clone is one. The chain links TRBV2 to TRBJ1-4, with TRBD1 as a possible D gene (5 bases). The CDR3 loop spans 16 amino acids. Trimming left V 8 bases short and J 1 base short, with 17 bases between. The germline gives CDR1 SNHLY, CDR2 FYNNEI. CDR3: CASDGQGGGTNEKLFF. The CDR3 DNA follows: TGTGCCAGCGATGGGCAGGGAGGAGGAACTAATGAAAAACTGTTTTTT.

V usage is TRBV13 and J usage is TRBJ1-1, with 7 bases aligning to TRBD1. Unmatched junction bases numbered 1, after V lost 2 bases and J lost 1 base. Germline V gene sequence: CDR1 PRHDT, CDR2 FYEKMQ (reference sequence). CDR3 length equals 14 residues. CDR3 in amino acids: CASSLRQGNTEAFF. The CDR3 DNA reads TGTGCCAGCAGCTTAAGACAGGGGAACACTGAAGCTTTCTTT.

V and J are TRBV21-1 and TRBJ2-1; the DNA was not used to check the table's D call, TRBD2. TRBV21-1 is tagged as a pseudogene. This CDR3 contains 15 residues. The CDR3 DNA follows: TGTGCCAGCAGCAGAGGGACTAGCGGGACCGATGAGCAGTTCTTC. Translated, it gives CASSRGTSGTDEQFF.